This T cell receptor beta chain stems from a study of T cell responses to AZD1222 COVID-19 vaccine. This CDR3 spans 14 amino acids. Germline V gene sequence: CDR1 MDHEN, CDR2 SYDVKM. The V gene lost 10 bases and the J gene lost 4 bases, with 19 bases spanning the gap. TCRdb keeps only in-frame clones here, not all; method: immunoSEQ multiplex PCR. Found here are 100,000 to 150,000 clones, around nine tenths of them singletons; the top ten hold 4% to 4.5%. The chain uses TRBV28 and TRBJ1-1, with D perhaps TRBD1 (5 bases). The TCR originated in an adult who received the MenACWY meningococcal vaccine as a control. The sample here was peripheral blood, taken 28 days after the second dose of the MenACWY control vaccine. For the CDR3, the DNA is TGTGCCACCGGGCTGGGTGGGGGAGTCACTGAAGCTTTCTTT. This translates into CATGLGGGVTEAFF. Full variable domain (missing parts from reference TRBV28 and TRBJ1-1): DVKVTQSSRYLVKRTGEKVFLECVQDMDHENMFWYRQDPGLGLRLIYFSYDVKMKEKGDIPEGYSVSREKKERFSLILESASTNQTSMYLCATGLGGGVTEAFFGQGTRLTVV.